A single sample gave rise to the 5 T cell receptor beta chains below, sequenced in a study of post-analysis software for immune sequencing data. Their antigen targets remain unknown. Every TCR beta cDNA library bore unique molecular identifiers. TCRdb re-called the PCR reads through MiXCR, storing one row per CDR3 protein. The top ten hold around 8% of the sample, which has roughly 400,000 distinct CDR3 sequences, about 40% seen once. Study-wide results and caveats: Relative to controls, patients had roughly five TRBV segments at higher frequency, with TRBV5-6, TRBV5-1 and TRBV20-1 among these.

Sequencing used blood. These receptors came from a girl aged 2 to 10 with multiple sclerosis.

The rearrangement links TRBV6-5 to TRBJ2-3; 12 positions agree with TRBD2. The length of the CDR3 is 19 residues. The germline V gene has CDR1 MNHEY and CDR2 SVGAGI. The junction had 15 bases not matched to a gene; V was cut back by 8 bases and J by 0 bases. CDR3 nucleotides: TGTGCCAGCGGCCACTCGTCTAGCGGGAGGGCCTCTAGCACAGATACGCAGTATTTT. Translated, it gives CASGHSSSGRASSTDTQYF.

The CDR3: CASSLDKETDTQYF. Written as DNA, the CDR3 is TGTGCCAGCAGCTTAGATAAGGAGACAGATACGCAGTATTTT. The J gene is TRBJ2-3, the V gene TRBV11-2; no reliable D call. The V end was cut by 0 bases, the J end by 3 bases, with 7 bases between. The CDR3 is made up of 14 amino acids. Germline CDR1 is SGHAT and CDR2 is FQNNGV.

In its sample, this clonotype was seen a few times. The chain joins TRBV27 to TRBJ2-7; no clear D gene. The ends were cut back, 2 bases at V and 4 bases at J, with 15 bases in the middle. Germline V gene data show CDR1 as MNHEY and CDR2 as SMNVEV (reference sequence). The CDR3 length is 15 residues. The CDR3 DNA follows: TGTGCCAGCAGTTTAGCTCCAACTGAGGTGTACGAGCAGTACTTC. Translating gives CASSLAPTEVYEQYF.

The chain carries TRBV20-1 and TRBJ1-2, with 8 nucleotides matching TRBD1. The CDR3 has 15 amino acids. Germline loops: CDR1 DFQATT, CDR2 SNEGSKA (reference sequence). The V gene end was trimmed by 5 bases and the J gene end by 0 bases; junction bases not matched to a gene: 8. The CDR3 protein is CSAPSRQGTNYGYTF. The CDR3 nucleotides read TGCAGTGCTCCATCGAGACAGGGGACTAACTATGGCTACACCTTC.

This clonotype was found a few times. V gene TRBV12-3 or TRBV12-4 combines with J gene TRBJ2-4; 7 bases are shared with TRBD2. J lost 7 bases, V lost 3 bases, and 0 bases had no gene match. The CDR3 consists of 12 residues. The CDR3 DNA is TGTGCCAGCAGTTTCGGGGGGAACATTCAGTACTTC. Translated: CASSFGGNIQYF.